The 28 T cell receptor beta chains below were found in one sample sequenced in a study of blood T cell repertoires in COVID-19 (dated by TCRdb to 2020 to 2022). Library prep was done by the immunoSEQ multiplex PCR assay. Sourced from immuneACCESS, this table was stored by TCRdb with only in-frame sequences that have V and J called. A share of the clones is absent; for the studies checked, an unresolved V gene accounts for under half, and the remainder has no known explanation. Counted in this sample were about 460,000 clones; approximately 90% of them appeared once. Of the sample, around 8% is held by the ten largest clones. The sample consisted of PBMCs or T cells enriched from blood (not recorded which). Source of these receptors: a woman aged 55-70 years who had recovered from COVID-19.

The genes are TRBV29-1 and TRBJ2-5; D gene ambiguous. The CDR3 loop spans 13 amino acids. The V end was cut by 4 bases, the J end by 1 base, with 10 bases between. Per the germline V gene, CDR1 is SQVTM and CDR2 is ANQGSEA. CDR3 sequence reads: CSVVGQLQETQYF. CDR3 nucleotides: TGCAGCGTTGTTGGGCAGCTCCAAGAGACCCAGTACTTC.

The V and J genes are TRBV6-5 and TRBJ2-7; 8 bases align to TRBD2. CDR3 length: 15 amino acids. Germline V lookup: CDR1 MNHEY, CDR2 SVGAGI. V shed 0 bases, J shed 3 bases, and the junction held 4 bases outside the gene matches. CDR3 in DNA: TGTGCCAGCAGTTACTCGGGGGGACTAGTCTACGAGCAGTACTTC. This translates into CASSYSGGLVYEQYF.

The DNA for the CDR3 is TGTGCCAGCAGCGTAGACTGGTTGACCGGGGAGCTGTTTTTT. It yields the protein CASSVDWLTGELFF. The rearrangement joins TRBV9 to TRBJ2-2; no clear D. The CDR3 contains 14 residues. CDR1 and CDR2 (germline): SGDLS, YYNGEE. V lost 0 bases and J lost 5, with 8 bases in between.

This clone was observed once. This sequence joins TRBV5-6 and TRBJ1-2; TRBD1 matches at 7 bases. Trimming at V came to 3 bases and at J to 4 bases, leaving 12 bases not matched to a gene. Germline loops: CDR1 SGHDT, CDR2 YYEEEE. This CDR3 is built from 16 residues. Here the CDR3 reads CASSSPRLDRPYGYTF. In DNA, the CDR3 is TGTGCCAGCAGCTCGCCCCGCCTGGACAGGCCCTATGGCTACACCTTC.

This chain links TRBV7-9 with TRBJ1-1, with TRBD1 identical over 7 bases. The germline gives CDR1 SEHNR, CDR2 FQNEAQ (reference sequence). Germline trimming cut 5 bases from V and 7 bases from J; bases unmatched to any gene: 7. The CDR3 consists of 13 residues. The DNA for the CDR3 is TGTGCCAGCAGCAGGCCCGGGACAGTTGAAGCTTTCTTT. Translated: CASSRPGTVEAFF.

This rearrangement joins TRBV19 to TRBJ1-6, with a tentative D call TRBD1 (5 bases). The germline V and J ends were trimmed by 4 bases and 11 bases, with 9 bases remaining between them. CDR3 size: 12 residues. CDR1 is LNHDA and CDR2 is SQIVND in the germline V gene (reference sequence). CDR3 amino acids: CASSTGMAPLHF. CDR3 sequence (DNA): TGTGCCAGTAGTACAGGGATGGCACCCCTCCACTTT.

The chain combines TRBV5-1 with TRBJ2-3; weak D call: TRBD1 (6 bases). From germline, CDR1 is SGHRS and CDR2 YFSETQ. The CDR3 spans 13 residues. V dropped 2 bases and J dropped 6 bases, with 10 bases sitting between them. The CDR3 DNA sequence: TGCGCCAGCAGCTTTTGGGGGCGGGATACGCAGTATTTT. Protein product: CASSFWGRDTQYF.

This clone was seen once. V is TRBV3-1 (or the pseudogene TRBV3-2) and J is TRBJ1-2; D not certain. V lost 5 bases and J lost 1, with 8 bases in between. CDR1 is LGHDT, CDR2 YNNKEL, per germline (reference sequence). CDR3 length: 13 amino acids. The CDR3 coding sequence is TGTGCCAGCAGCATCCAGATTAACTATGGCTACACCTTC. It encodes CASSIQINYGYTF.

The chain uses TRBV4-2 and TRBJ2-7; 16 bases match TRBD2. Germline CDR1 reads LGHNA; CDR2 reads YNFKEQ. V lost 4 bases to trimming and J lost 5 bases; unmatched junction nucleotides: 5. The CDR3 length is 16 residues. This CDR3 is CASSRGLAGGNNEQYF. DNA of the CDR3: TGTGCCAGCAGCCGGGGACTAGCGGGGGGGAACAACGAGCAGTACTTC.

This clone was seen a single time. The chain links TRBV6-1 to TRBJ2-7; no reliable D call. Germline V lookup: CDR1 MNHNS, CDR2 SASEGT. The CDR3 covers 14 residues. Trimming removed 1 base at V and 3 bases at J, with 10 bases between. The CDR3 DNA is TGTGCCAGCAGTGAAGGGCCAATTGGCTACGAGCAGTACGTC. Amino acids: CASSEGPIGYEQYV.

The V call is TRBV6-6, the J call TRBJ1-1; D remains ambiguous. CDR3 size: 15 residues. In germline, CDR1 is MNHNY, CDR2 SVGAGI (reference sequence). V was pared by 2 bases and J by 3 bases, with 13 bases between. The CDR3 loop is CASSYPARRDTEAFF. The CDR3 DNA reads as TGTGCCAGCAGTTACCCTGCGCGGCGGGACACTGAAGCTTTCTTT.

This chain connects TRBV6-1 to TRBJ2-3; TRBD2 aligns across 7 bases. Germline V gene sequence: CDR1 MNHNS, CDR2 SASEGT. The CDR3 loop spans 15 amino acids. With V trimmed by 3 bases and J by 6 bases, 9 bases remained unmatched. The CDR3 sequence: CASSDQWGRGDTQYF. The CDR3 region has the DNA TGTGCCAGCAGTGATCAGTGGGGGAGGGGTGATACGCAGTATTTT.

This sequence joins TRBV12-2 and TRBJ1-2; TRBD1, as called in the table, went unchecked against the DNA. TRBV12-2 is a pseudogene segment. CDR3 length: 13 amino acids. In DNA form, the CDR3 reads TGTGCAAGTCGCTTAGTTGGCAGCTATGGCTACACCTTC. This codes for CASRLVGSYGYTF.

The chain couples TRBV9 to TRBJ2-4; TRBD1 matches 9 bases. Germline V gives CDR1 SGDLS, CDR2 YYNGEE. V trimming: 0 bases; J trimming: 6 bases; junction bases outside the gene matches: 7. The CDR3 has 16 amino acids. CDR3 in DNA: TGTGCCAGCAGCGTAGGGGGACAGGGTGAGGGAAACATTCAGTACTTC. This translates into CASSVGGQGEGNIQYF.

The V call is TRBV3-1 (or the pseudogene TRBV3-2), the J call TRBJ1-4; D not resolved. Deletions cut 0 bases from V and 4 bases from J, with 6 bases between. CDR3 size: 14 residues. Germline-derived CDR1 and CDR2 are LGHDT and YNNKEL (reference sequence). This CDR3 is CASSQDRFNEKLFF. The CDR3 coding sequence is TGTGCCAGCAGCCAAGACCGGTTTAATGAAAAACTGTTTTTT.

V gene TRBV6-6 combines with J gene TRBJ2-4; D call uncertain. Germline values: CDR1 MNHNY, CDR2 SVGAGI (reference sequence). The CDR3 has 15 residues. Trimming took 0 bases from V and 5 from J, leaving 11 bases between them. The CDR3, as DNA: TGTGCCAGCAGTTACTCACGACTCCCCGAAAACATTCAGTACTTC. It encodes CASSYSRLPENIQYF.

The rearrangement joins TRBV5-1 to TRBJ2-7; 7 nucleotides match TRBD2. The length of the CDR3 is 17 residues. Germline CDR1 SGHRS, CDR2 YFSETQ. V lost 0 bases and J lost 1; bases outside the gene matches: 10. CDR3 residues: CASSLGKAGRASYEQYF. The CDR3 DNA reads TGCGCCAGCAGCTTGGGGAAAGCGGGAAGGGCGTCCTACGAGCAGTACTTC.

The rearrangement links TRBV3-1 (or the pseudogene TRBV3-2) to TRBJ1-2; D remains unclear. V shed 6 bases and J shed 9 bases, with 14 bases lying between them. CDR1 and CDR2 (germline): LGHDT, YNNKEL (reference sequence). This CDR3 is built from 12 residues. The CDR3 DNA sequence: TGTGCCAGCAGTCCAAGACGGGGTAGCTACACCTTC. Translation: CASSPRRGSYTF.

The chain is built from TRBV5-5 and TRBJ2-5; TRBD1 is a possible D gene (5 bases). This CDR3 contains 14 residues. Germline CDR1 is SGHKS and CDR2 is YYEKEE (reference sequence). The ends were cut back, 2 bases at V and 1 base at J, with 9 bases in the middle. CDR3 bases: TGTGCCAGCAGCTTTCGGCAGGGCCAAGAGACCCAGTACTTC. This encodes CASSFRQGQETQYF.

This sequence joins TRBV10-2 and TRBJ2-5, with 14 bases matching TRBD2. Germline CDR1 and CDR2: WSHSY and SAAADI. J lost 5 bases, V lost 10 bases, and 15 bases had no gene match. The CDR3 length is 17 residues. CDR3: CAMPGLAGVTPGETQYF. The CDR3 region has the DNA TGCGCCATGCCGGGACTAGCGGGGGTAACACCCGGGGAGACCCAGTACTTC.

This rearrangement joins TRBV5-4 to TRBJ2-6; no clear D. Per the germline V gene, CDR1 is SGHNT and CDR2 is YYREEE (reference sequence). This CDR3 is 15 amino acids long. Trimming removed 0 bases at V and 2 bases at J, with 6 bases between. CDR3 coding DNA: TGTGCCAGCAGCTTGGAAGCAACTGGGGCCAACGTCCTGACTTTC. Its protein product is CASSLEATGANVLTF.

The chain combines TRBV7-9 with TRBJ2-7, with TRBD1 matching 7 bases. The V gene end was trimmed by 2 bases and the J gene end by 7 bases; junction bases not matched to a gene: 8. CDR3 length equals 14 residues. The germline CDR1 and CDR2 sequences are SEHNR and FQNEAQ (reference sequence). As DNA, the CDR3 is TGTGCCAGCAGCTTAATCGGGACAGAGGGGGAGCAGTACTTC. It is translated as CASSLIGTEGEQYF. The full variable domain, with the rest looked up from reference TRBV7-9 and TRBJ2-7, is DTGVSQNPRHKITKRGQNVTFRCDPISEHNRLYWYRQTLGQGPEFLTYFQNEAQLEKSRLLSDRFSAERPKGSFSTLEIQRTEQGDSAMYLCASSLIGTEGEQYFGPGTRLTVT.

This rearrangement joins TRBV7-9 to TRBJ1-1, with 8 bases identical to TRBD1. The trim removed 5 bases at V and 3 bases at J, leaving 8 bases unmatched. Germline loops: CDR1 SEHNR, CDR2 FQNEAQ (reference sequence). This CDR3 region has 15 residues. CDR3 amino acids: CASSADRDPYTEAFF. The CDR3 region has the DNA TGTGCCAGCAGCGCGGACAGGGATCCATACACTGAAGCTTTCTTT.

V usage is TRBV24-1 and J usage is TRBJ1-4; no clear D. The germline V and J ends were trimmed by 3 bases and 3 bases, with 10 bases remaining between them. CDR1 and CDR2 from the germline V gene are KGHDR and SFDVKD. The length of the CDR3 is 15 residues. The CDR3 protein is CATSDGGLSNEKLFF. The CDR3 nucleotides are TGTGCCACCAGTGATGGAGGGTTGTCTAATGAAAAACTGTTTTTT.

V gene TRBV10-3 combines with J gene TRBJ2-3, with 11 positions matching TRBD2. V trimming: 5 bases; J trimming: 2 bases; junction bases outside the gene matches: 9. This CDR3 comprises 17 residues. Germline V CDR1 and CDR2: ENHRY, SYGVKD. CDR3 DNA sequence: TGTGCCATCAGTAGACGACCTAGCGGGGGGTACACAGATACGCAGTATTTT. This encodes CAISRRPSGGYTDTQYF.

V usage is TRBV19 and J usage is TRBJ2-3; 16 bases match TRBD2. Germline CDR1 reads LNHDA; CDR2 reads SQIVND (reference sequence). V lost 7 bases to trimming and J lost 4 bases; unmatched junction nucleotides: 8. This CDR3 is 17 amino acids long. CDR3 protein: CASTSRGTSGGADTQYF. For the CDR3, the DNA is TGTGCCAGTACCTCGCGGGGGACTAGCGGGGGGGCAGATACGCAGTATTTT.

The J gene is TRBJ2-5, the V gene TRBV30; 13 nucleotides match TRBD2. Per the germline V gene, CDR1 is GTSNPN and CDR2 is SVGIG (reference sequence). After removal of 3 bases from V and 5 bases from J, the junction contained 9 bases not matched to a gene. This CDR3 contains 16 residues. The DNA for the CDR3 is TGTGCCTGGAGGCTAACTAGCGGGGGGGCCTTTGAGACCCAGTACTTC. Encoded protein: CAWRLTSGGAFETQYF.

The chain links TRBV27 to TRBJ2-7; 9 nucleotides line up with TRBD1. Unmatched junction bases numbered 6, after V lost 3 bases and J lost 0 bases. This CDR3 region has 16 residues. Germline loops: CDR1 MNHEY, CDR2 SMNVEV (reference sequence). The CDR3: CASSFGDRVSSYEQYV. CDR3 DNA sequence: TGTGCCAGCAGTTTTGGGGACAGGGTTAGCTCCTACGAGCAGTACGTC.